The table lists the clone carrying this TCR beta chain with a few counts. V lost 3 bases and J 4 bases, leaving 15 bases between the germline ends. This CDR3 has 15 residues. Germline-derived CDR1 and CDR2 are MNHEY and SMNVEV (reference sequence). This specimen belongs to a study of response to subunit inactivated influenza vaccine. TCRdb re-called the RT-PCR reads with MiXCR, one entry per CDR3 protein. The sample lists under 200,000 distinct CDR3 sequences; about 12% were seen once. Another study also made use of these data, one on T cells expressing NK-cell markers. As that study records: TCR beta cDNA was generated via 5'RACE template switching incorporating UMIs. Just one sequenced donor of eight was HCMV-seronegative, while seven were seropositive. The sorts in several experiments were restricted to alpha-beta TCR T cells by an anti-gamma-delta TCR antibody. Where a few donors were concerned, these clonotypes also led the CD3+CD56-NKG2C+ fraction.

The TCR sequence derives from a man aged 45 to 65 who received an inactivated influenza vaccine. The sample consisted of CD8+ T cells sorted from PBMCs, taken less than 13 days after vaccination. The V gene is TRBV27, the J gene TRBJ1-2; maybe TRBD1 (5 bases). CDR3 loop: CASSFTPQGGYGYTF. CDR3 sequence (DNA): TGTGCCAGCAGTTTTACCCCCCAGGGAGGCTATGGCTACACCTTC.